This T cell receptor beta chain was obtained from a study of PD-L1 blockade in urothelial cancer. Across the whole study: Counts from blood samples showed a median of 141,255 T cells.

Unmatched junction bases numbered 8, after V lost 1 base and J lost 10 bases. Germline-derived CDR1 and CDR2 are SGHAT and FQNNGV. This CDR3 region has 15 residues. This table comes from immunoSEQ multiplex PCR, and its TCRdb copy is limited to in-frame clones, with some not included. This repertoire shows under 95,000 clones, 84% found once; its top ten account for about a tenth. As to this clone: Its antigen is currently unknown.

As to time point: pretreatment peripheral blood. Study outcomes and limitations: Blood clones associated with the tumor expanded more at 3 weeks in durable-benefit patients. Below-median pretreatment blood TCR clonality was associated with improved progression-free and overall survival.

Source: PBMCs, taken around atezolizumab (anti-PD-L1) treatment. This clonotype was obtained from a woman in her 70s with urothelial cancer. The V and J genes are TRBV11-2 and TRBJ2-1; 9 bases are shared with TRBD2. CDR3: CASSLVVAGEGEQFF. CDR3 in DNA: TGTGCCAGCAGCTTAGTTGTAGCGGGGGAAGGGGAGCAGTTCTTC.